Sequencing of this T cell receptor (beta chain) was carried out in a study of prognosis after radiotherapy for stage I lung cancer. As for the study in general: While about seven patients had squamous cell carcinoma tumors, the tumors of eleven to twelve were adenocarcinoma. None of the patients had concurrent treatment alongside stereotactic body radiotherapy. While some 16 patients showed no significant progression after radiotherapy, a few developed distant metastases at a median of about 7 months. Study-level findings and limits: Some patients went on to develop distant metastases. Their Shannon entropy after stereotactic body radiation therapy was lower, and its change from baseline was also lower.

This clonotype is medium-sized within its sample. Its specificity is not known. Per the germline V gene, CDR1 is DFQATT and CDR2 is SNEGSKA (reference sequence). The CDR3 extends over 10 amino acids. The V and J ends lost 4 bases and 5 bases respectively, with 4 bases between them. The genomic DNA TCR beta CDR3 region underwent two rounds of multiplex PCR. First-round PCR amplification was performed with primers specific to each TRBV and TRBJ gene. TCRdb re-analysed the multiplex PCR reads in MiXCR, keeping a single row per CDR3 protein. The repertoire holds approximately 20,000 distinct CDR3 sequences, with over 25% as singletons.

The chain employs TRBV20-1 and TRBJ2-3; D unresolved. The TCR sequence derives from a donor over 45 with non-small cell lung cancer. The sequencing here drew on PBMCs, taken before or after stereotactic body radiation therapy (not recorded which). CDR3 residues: CSATRDTQYF. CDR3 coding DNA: TGCAGTGCTACGAGAGATACGCAGTATTTT.